The 20 T cell receptor beta chains reported below all come from one sample, sequenced in a study of PD-1 blockade in classical Hodgkin lymphoma. Libraries were prepared by immunoSEQ multiplex PCR; TCRdb keeps only in-frame clonotypes and omits some of them. This table has 45,000 or so clones, about three quarters appearing once. The patients all showed relapse after autologous stem cell transplantation, while their brentuximab vedotin exposure varied. The starting material was peripheral blood mononuclear cells (PBMCs), obtained at baseline. The receptors were gathered from a human donor with classical Hodgkin lymphoma.

The chain links TRBV28 to TRBJ2-7; possible D gene TRBD2, 5 bases. Germline loops: CDR1 MDHEN, CDR2 SYDVKM. CDR3 length: 14 residues. With 1 base removed from V and 5 bases from J, the gap between germline ends came to 12 bases. The CDR3 sequence: CASSLYEGVNEQYF. The CDR3 region has the DNA TGTGCCAGCAGTTTATACGAGGGAGTGAACGAGCAGTACTTC.

This rearrangement joins TRBV2 to TRBJ1-2; D is uncertain. The V end lost 3 bases, the J end lost 7 bases, and 15 bases lay between the germline ends. CDR3 size: 14 residues. In germline, CDR1 is SNHLY, CDR2 FYNNEI. The CDR3 protein is CASSEGISFGGYTF. The CDR3 nucleotides are TGTGCCAGCAGTGAGGGCATCTCCTTCGGTGGCTACACCTTC. The variable domain in full, completed from reference TRBV2 and TRBJ1-2, reads EPEVTQTPSHQVTQMGQEVILRCVPISNHLYFYWYRQILGQKVEFLVSFYNNEISEKSEIFDDQFSVERPDGSNFTLKIRSTKLEDSAMYFCASSEGISFGGYTFGSGTRLTVV.

The rearrangement joins TRBV5-6 to TRBJ2-1; D uncertain. V lost 4 bases and J 7 bases, leaving 15 bases between the germline ends. The CDR3 length is 14 residues. The germline CDR1 and CDR2 sequences are SGHDT and YYEEEE. CDR3 protein: CASSVSLVRNEQFF. The CDR3 DNA is TGTGCCAGCAGCGTGTCCCTGGTTCGGAATGAGCAGTTCTTC.

V is TRBV7-9 and J is TRBJ1-1; D is ambiguous. The CDR3 is 14 residues long. CDR1 and CDR2 from the germline V gene are SEHNR and FQNEAQ (reference sequence). Between the trimmed V and J ends, which lost 1 base and 7 bases, there was a span of 13 bases. The CDR3 nucleotides read TGTGCCAGCAGCTTAGGGGTAACTATGGATGAAGCTTTCTTT. This gives the protein CASSLGVTMDEAFF.

The chain carries TRBV9 and TRBJ2-2, with D unresolved. The V gene's germline CDR1 is SGDLS and CDR2 YYNGEE. CDR3 length: 13 residues. V was shortened by 1 base and J by 6 bases, with 7 bases between the two germline ends. The CDR3 loop reads CASSVLGPGELFF. CDR3 DNA: TGTGCCAGCAGCGTATTAGGACCCGGGGAGCTGTTTTTT. Full variable domain (missing parts from reference TRBV9 and TRBJ2-2): DSGVTQTPKHLITATGQRVTLRCSPRSGDLSVYWYQQSLDQGLQFLIQYYNGEERAKGNILERFSAQQFPDLHSELNLSSLELGDSALYFCASSVLGPGELFFGEGSRLTVL.

The genes are TRBV6-7 and TRBJ2-1; 11 bases match TRBD1. TRBV6-7 is an ORF, with its function uncertain. The CDR3 length is 16 residues. The V gene end was trimmed by 4 bases and the J gene end by 3 bases; junction bases not matched to a gene: 5. CDR3 nucleotides: TGTGCCAGCAGTTGGACAGGGGGCGCGGTCTACAATGAGCAGTTCTTC. Its protein product is CASSWTGGAVYNEQFF.

The genes are TRBV6-5 and TRBJ1-2; 7 bases are a match to TRBD1. This CDR3 is built from 14 residues. The ends lost 7 bases at V and 7 bases at J; junction bases unmatched: 12. The germline gives CDR1 MNHEY, CDR2 SVGAGI. The CDR3 bases are TGTGCCAGCACCCGAGACAGGGCTTGGGGTGGCTACACCTTC. Protein: CASTRDRAWGGYTF.

This clone has a single count. V gene TRBV19 combines with J gene TRBJ2-5; 9 nucleotides match TRBD2. CDR3 length: 17 residues. In germline, CDR1 is LNHDA, CDR2 SQIVND (reference sequence). V lost 3 bases and J lost 5; bases outside the gene matches: 13. The CDR3 reads CASSIRPSGGGAETQYF. CDR3 sequence (DNA): TGTGCCAGTAGTATTCGACCATCGGGCGGGGGGGCTGAGACCCAGTACTTC. The full variable domain, rest sourced from reference TRBV19 and TRBJ2-5, is DGGITQSPKYLFRKEGQNVTLSCEQNLNHDAMYWYRQDPGQGLRLIYYSQIVNDFQKGDIAEGYSVSREKKESFPLTVTSAQKNPTAFYLCASSIRPSGGGAETQYFGPGTRLLVL.

The chain combines TRBV28 with TRBJ1-6; D gene ambiguous. Germline V gene sequence: CDR1 MDHEN, CDR2 SYDVKM. CDR3 length equals 15 residues. V dropped 4 bases and J dropped 7 bases, with 14 bases sitting between them. The DNA of the CDR3 is TGTGCCAGCAGTTCCAACTCTGCCGTGAATTCACCCCTCCACTTT. This sequence encodes CASSSNSAVNSPLHF. Filled out from reference TRBV28 and TRBJ1-6, the complete variable domain reads DVKVTQSSRYLVKRTGEKVFLECVQDMDHENMFWYRQDPGLGLRLIYFSYDVKMKEKGDIPEGYSVSREKKERFSLILESASTNQTSMYLCASSSNSAVNSPLHFGNGTRLTVT.

V and J are TRBV11-2 and TRBJ1-5; D call uncertain. CDR3 length: 16 residues. Trimming shortened V by 3 bases and J by 0 bases, and 12 bases separated the two germline ends. In germline, CDR1 is SGHAT, CDR2 FQNNGV. CDR3 protein: CASSFGETLSNQPQHF. As DNA, the CDR3 is TGTGCCAGCAGCTTCGGGGAAACCCTTAGCAATCAGCCCCAGCATTTT.

This clone has only one observation. The V gene is TRBV5-6, the J gene TRBJ2-4; 13 bases are shared with TRBD2. J lost 0 bases, V lost 0 bases, and 6 bases had no gene match. The germline V gene has CDR1 SGHDT and CDR2 YYEEEE. This CDR3 comprises 19 residues. CDR3 DNA: TGTGCCAGCAGCTTGGAAGGGACTAGCGGGGCCCTAGCCAAAAACATTCAGTACTTC. It is translated as CASSLEGTSGALAKNIQYF.

This chain links TRBV6-5 with TRBJ2-2; D is undetermined. CDR1 is MNHEY and CDR2 is SVGAGI in the germline V gene. Trimming took off 0 bases at V and 2 bases at J, with 7 bases between the two ends. The CDR3 is made up of 15 amino acids. The CDR3 DNA is TGTGCCAGCAGTTACTCGCTTGGTAACACCGGGGAGCTGTTTTTT. Protein product: CASSYSLGNTGELFF.

The rearrangement uses TRBV18 and TRBJ1-4; 8 bases are shared with TRBD1. Germline assignment: CDR1 KGHSH and CDR2 LQKENI. Unmatched junction bases numbered 18, after V lost 3 bases and J lost 3 bases. CDR3 size: 20 residues. CDR3 protein: CASSPVPLLRGLTANEKLFF. The CDR3 DNA reads TGTGCCAGCTCACCCGTTCCCCTCCTCAGGGGGCTGACGGCTAATGAAAAACTGTTTTTT.

The DNA for the CDR3 is TGTGCCAGTAAAAAATGGCGGGAGGCCCCCTACAATGAGCAGTTCTTC. It is translated as CASKKWREAPYNEQFF. The chain employs TRBV19 and TRBJ2-1; 8 nucleotides agree with TRBD2. Looked up from germline, CDR1 is LNHDA and CDR2 is SQIVND (reference sequence). Germline trimming cut 7 bases from V and 2 bases from J; bases unmatched to any gene: 10. This CDR3 is 16 amino acids long.

V gene TRBV11-3 combines with J gene TRBJ2-1, with D tentatively TRBD2 (6 bases). Germline V gene data show CDR1 as SGHNT and CDR2 as YENEEA. CDR3 size: 17 residues. V lost 5 bases and J lost 0, with 17 bases in between. The CDR3 DNA reads TGTGCCAGCAGCACGTCGGGAGCAGTGAGCTCCTACAATGAGCAGTTCTTC. Amino acids: CASSTSGAVSSYNEQFF.

This sequence joins TRBV5-8 and TRBJ1-2; possibly TRBD1 for D (6 bases). The CDR3 length is 15 residues. V was trimmed by 7 bases and J by 0 bases, leaving 16 bases between them. From germline, CDR1 is SGHTS and CDR2 YDEGEE. This CDR3 is CASWGHTTSNYGYTF. The CDR3 DNA reads TGTGCCAGCTGGGGACATACGACTTCTAACTATGGCTACACCTTC.

This chain uses TRBV2 with TRBJ1-5; D not certain. V was clipped by 0 bases and J by 3 bases, with 9 bases between them. Germline CDR1 and CDR2: SNHLY and FYNNEI. The CDR3 spans 15 residues. CDR3 DNA: TGTGCCAGCAGTGAAGCCGGTCGAGTCAATCAGCCCCAGCATTTT. This gives the protein CASSEAGRVNQPQHF. The full variable domain, in which reference TRBV2 and TRBJ1-5 provide the parts outside the CDR3, is EPEVTQTPSHQVTQMGQEVILRCVPISNHLYFYWYRQILGQKVEFLVSFYNNEISEKSEIFDDQFSVERPDGSNFTLKIRSTKLEDSAMYFCASSEAGRVNQPQHFGDGTRLSIL.

This clone has only a few counts. The chain combines TRBV29-1 with TRBJ2-7, with 10 positions matching TRBD1. This CDR3 has 13 residues. Germline V gene data show CDR1 as SQVTM and CDR2 as ANQGSEA. The V and J ends lost 5 bases and 3 bases, in that order; junction bases with no gene match: 4. The CDR3 DNA sequence: TGCAGCGTTCTTTGGACAGGGGGCTACGAGCAGTACTTC. Its protein product is CSVLWTGGYEQYF.

This rearrangement joins TRBV7-2 to TRBJ1-1; D call uncertain. The CDR3 consists of 15 residues. Germline V gives CDR1 SGHTA, CDR2 FQGNSA. The V and J ends lost 5 bases and 2 bases respectively, with 15 bases between them. The CDR3 coding sequence is TGTGCCAGCAGCCCCCCCCTGCGGTCCAACACTGAAGCTTTCTTT. Translated: CASSPPLRSNTEAFF. The full variable domain, completed using reference TRBV7-2 and TRBJ1-1, is GAGVSQSPSNKVTEKGKDVELRCDPISGHTALYWYRQSLGQGLEFLIYFQGNSAPDKSGLPSDRFSAERTGGSVSTLTIQRTQQEDSAVYLCASSPPLRSNTEAFFGQGTRLTVV.

This clone occurred a few times. The V gene is TRBV11-2, the J gene TRBJ1-1; D is perhaps TRBD1 (5 bases). The V and J ends lost 7 bases and 7 bases respectively, with 13 bases between them. CDR1 SGHAT and CDR2 FQNNGV come from the germline V gene. This CDR3 comprises 12 residues. DNA for the CDR3: TGTGCCAGCACCAAAGGGGCAGTTGAAGCTTTCTTT. As protein: CASTKGAVEAFF.